These 26 T cell receptor beta chains were sequenced from one sample in a study of blood T cell repertoires in COVID-19. The method was immunoSEQ multiplex PCR; TCRdb's version includes in-frame clones alone and lacks a portion of them. The table has hundreds of thousands of clones, about 91% seen once. Sequenced sample: peripheral blood. The receptors originated from a woman in her twenties or thirties with COVID-19, enrolled during active disease.

V gene TRBV7-2 combines with J gene TRBJ2-5, with 7 bases lining up with TRBD2. V was pared by 5 bases and J by 4 bases, with 13 bases of the junction left unmatched. The CDR3 is 16 amino acids. The germline V gene has CDR1 SGHTA and CDR2 FQGNSA. The CDR3 DNA follows: TGTGCCAGCAGCCTAGGACTAGGTGATTTTCGAGAGACCCAGTACTTC. It translates to CASSLGLGDFRETQYF.

This clone was detected once. This chain links TRBV19 with TRBJ1-5; the D gene is possibly TRBD1 (5 bases). The CDR3 length is 14 residues. CDR1 and CDR2 (germline): LNHDA, SQIVND (reference sequence). Trimming removed 9 bases from V and 5 bases from J, with 17 bases in between. The DNA for the CDR3 is TGTGCCAGCTGGAGCAGGGTGGACGATCAGCCCCAGCATTTT. This codes for CASWSRVDDQPQHF.

The chain has TRBV10-1 and TRBJ1-3; 8 bases match TRBD1. J lost 1 base, V lost 6 bases, and 2 bases had no gene match. The V gene's germline CDR1 is WNHNN and CDR2 SYGVQD (reference sequence). CDR3 length: 14 residues. The CDR3 region is CASSDRGSGNTIYF. The DNA of the CDR3 is TGCGCCAGCAGCGACAGGGGTTCTGGAAACACCATATATTTT.

The V gene is TRBV30, the J gene TRBJ2-3, with TRBD2 identical over 8 bases. This CDR3 region has 13 residues. Germline CDR1 reads GTSNPN; CDR2 reads SVGIG (reference sequence). V shed 6 bases, J shed 4 bases, and the junction held 6 bases outside the gene matches. CDR3 residues: CACSGGGADTQYF. The DNA of the CDR3 is TGTGCCTGCTCGGGGGGGGGCGCAGATACGCAGTATTTT.

The V and J genes are TRBV10-1 and TRBJ1-5; D gene ambiguous. The CDR3 loop spans 13 amino acids. With 2 bases removed from V and 1 base from J, the gap between germline ends came to 3 bases. CDR1 and CDR2 (germline): WNHNN, SYGVQD (reference sequence). Here the CDR3 reads CASSEQSNQPQHF. The CDR3 bases are TGCGCCAGCAGTGAGCAAAGCAATCAGCCCCAGCATTTT.

V gene TRBV10-3 combines with J gene TRBJ2-3; the match to TRBD1 covers 7 bases. The ends lost 3 bases at V and 8 bases at J; junction bases unmatched: 5. The CDR3 spans 13 residues. Germline assignment: CDR1 ENHRY and CDR2 SYGVKD. The CDR3 region has the DNA TGTGCCATCAGTGACCTCACAGGGGTTACGCAGTATTTT. Translation: CAISDLTGVTQYF.

This clone was seen a handful of times. The rearrangement links TRBV20-1 to TRBJ1-2, with a possible D match to TRBD1 (5 bases). Trimming took 7 bases from V and 12 from J, leaving 18 bases between them. Germline-derived CDR1 and CDR2 are DFQATT and SNEGSKA (reference sequence). This CDR3 has 11 residues. As DNA, the CDR3 is TGCAGTGTTACGGTAGCCAGGGTAGACACCTTC. The encoded protein is CSVTVARVDTF.

The CDR3 bases are TGTGCCAGCAGCCACCAAGGGGAGGGCGACTCCGGCGCAGATACGCAGTATTTT. Translating it yields CASSHQGEGDSGADTQYF. This sequence joins TRBV4-2 and TRBJ2-3, with 7 bases identical to TRBD2. This CDR3 region has 18 residues. CDR1 and CDR2 from the germline V gene are LGHNA and YNFKEQ. The J segment lost 4 bases and the V segment lost 3 bases, leaving 16 bases of the junction unmatched.

The chain carries TRBV6-2 or TRBV6-3 and TRBJ1-4, with D perhaps TRBD1 (6 bases). This CDR3 spans 15 amino acids. V lost 0 bases and J lost 8, with 13 bases in between. Germline values: CDR1 MNHEY, CDR2 SVGEGT. The CDR3 bases are TGTGCCAGCAGTTACTCTACAGGGCGGCAAGAAAAACTGTTTTTT. This sequence encodes CASSYSTGRQEKLFF.

This chain uses TRBV11-2 with TRBJ1-1; D is unclear. Trimming cost V 1 base and J 10 bases, with 10 bases left between them. The germline V gene encodes CDR1 SGHAT and CDR2 FQNNGV. The CDR3 contains 12 residues. This chain's CDR3 is CASSLGSSGAFF. CDR3 nucleotides: TGTGCCAGCAGCTTAGGGAGCTCGGGAGCTTTCTTT.

The chain is built from TRBV11-2 and TRBJ1-6; 9 bases agree with TRBD1. The CDR3 totals 13 residues. Germline CDR1 SGHAT, CDR2 FQNNGV. V lost 5 bases and J lost 10; bases outside the gene matches: 3. The CDR3 reads CASSEDRGSPLHF. Here the CDR3 DNA reads TGTGCCAGCAGCGAGGACAGGGGCTCACCCCTCCACTTT.

V and J are TRBV10-2 and TRBJ1-2; D call uncertain. Trimming cost V 8 bases and J 8 bases, with 18 bases left between them. This CDR3 has 13 amino acids. Germline lookup yields CDR1 WSHSY and CDR2 SAAADI. The CDR3 DNA reads TGCGCCAGCCGTCAGCGTCAGTCTGGGGGCTACACCTTC. As protein: CASRQRQSGGYTF.

A remark on this clone: The junction differs from germline at one of its ends, possibly a read error. This rearrangement joins TRBV2 to TRBJ1-2; TRBD1 matches 7 bases. Germline loops: CDR1 SNHLY, CDR2 FYNNEI. The CDR3 totals 12 residues. The CDR3 here is CAIGTDVYEDAF. The CDR3 nucleotides read TGTGCCATCGGGACAGACGTCTATGAAGACGCCTTC.

This clone was detected once. The chain recombines TRBV11-3 with TRBJ2-7; the match to TRBD1 covers 8 bases. CDR3 size: 16 residues. The trim removed 4 bases at V and 3 bases at J, leaving 11 bases unmatched. Germline V gene sequence: CDR1 SGHNT, CDR2 YENEEA. The DNA of the CDR3 is TGTGCCAGCAGCTCGGACTACAGGGGGAGAATCTACGAGCAGTACGTC. It codes for CASSSDYRGRIYEQYV.

The rearrangement uses TRBV9 and TRBJ1-3; the match to TRBD1 covers 9 bases. Per the germline V gene, CDR1 is SGDLS and CDR2 is YYNGEE. The CDR3 is 15 amino acids. The trim removed 1 base at V and 6 bases at J, leaving 5 bases unmatched. CDR3 coding DNA: TGTGCCAGCAGCGTATCGACAGGGGGGGAAAACACCATATATTTT. Residues: CASSVSTGGENTIYF.

The CDR3 region has the DNA TGCGCCAGCAGCTTTATGACAGGGATCACTGAAGCTTTCTTT. Protein sequence: CASSFMTGITEAFF. This chain joins TRBV5-1 and TRBJ1-1; 7 nucleotides align to TRBD1. CDR1 and CDR2 (germline): SGHRS, YFSETQ. Unmatched junction bases numbered 5, after V lost 2 bases and J lost 4 bases. The CDR3 consists of 14 residues.

This clone has a handful of counts. The chain links TRBV2 to TRBJ1-4; the D gene is possibly TRBD1 (5 bases). V lost 5 bases to trimming and J lost 0 bases, with 7 bases between them. Germline-derived CDR1 and CDR2 are SNHLY and FYNNEI. There are 14 residues in the CDR3. The CDR3 coding sequence is TGTGCCAGCAGTCCCAGGGCAACTAATGAAAAACTGTTTTTT. Amino acids: CASSPRATNEKLFF.

The chain has TRBV19 and TRBJ2-7; tentatively, D is TRBD1 (5 bases). Germline CDR1 LNHDA, CDR2 SQIVND (reference sequence). The length of the CDR3 is 12 residues. The V end was cut by 3 bases, the J end by 5 bases, with 8 bases between. For the CDR3, the DNA is TGTGCCAGTAGTATGGACAAGAACGAGCAGTACTTC. Protein sequence: CASSMDKNEQYF. Full variable domain (missing parts from reference TRBV19 and TRBJ2-7): DGGITQSPKYLFRKEGQNVTLSCEQNLNHDAMYWYRQDPGQGLRLIYYSQIVNDFQKGDIAEGYSVSREKKESFPLTVTSAQKNPTAFYLCASSMDKNEQYFGPGTRLTVT.

This clone was observed a single time. The chain carries TRBV13 and TRBJ2-7, with TRBD1 matching over 8 bases. The CDR3 consists of 17 residues. V gave up 1 base and J gave up 0 bases; unmatched junction bases: 8. Germline CDR1 is PRHDT and CDR2 is FYEKMQ (reference sequence). The CDR3 protein is CASSLALTGTGSYEQYF. In DNA form, the CDR3 reads TGTGCCAGCAGCTTAGCACTAACCGGGACAGGCTCCTACGAGCAGTACTTC.

The rearrangement joins TRBV5-6 to TRBJ1-2, with 12 bases lining up with TRBD1. The junction had 5 bases not matched to a gene; V was cut back by 4 bases and J by 4 bases. Germline CDR1 SGHDT, CDR2 YYEEEE. The CDR3 spans 15 residues. This CDR3 reads CASSPGQGAIYGYTF. DNA of the CDR3: TGTGCCAGCAGCCCGGGACAGGGGGCAATCTATGGCTACACCTTC. Complete variable domain (other parts from reference TRBV5-6 and TRBJ1-2): DAGVTQSPTHLIKTRGQQVTLRCSPKSGHDTVSWYQQALGQGPQFIFQYYEEEERQRGNFPDRFSGHQFPNYSSELNVNALLLGDSALYLCASSPGQGAIYGYTFGSGTRLTVV.

This sequence joins TRBV11-2 and TRBJ2-4, with D uncertain. CDR1 and CDR2 (germline): SGHAT, FQNNGV. V lost 0 bases to trimming and J lost 0 bases, with 12 bases between them. The CDR3 has 17 residues. The CDR3 region is CASSLDIVFLAKNIQYF. The DNA for the CDR3 is TGTGCCAGCAGCTTAGATATCGTTTTTCTAGCCAAAAACATTCAGTACTTC.

This sequence joins TRBV5-6 and TRBJ1-2; weak D call: TRBD1 (6 bases). V was cut by 4 bases and J by 8 bases, with 12 bases left in between. CDR3 length: 12 amino acids. Per germline, CDR1 SGHDT and CDR2 YYEEEE. The DNA of the CDR3 is TGTGCCAGCAGCATAAACAGGGAAGGCTACACCTTC. This encodes CASSINREGYTF.

The chain joins TRBV4-3 to TRBJ2-2; 7 bases match TRBD2. Looked up from germline, CDR1 is LGHNA and CDR2 is YSLEER. The CDR3 has 15 residues. J gave up 1 base and V 4 bases, and 3 bases lay outside the gene matches. The CDR3 region is CASSPLAVNTGELFF. CDR3 DNA: TGCGCCAGCAGCCCTCTAGCGGTGAACACCGGGGAGCTGTTTTTT.

This rearrangement joins TRBV18 to TRBJ2-4; TRBD1 matches at 9 bases. Trimming removed 5 bases from V and 6 bases from J; junction bases left unmatched: 11. The CDR3 has 16 residues. Germline CDR1 is KGHSH and CDR2 is LQKENI. The CDR3 DNA sequence: TGTGCCAGCTCAGGGGACAGGGTTGGTGCGTCAAACATTCAGTACTTC. Translating gives CASSGDRVGASNIQYF.

V usage is TRBV5-6 and J usage is TRBJ2-1; D unclear. CDR3 length: 12 amino acids. Trimming removed 4 bases from V and 6 bases from J, with 8 bases in between. Germline values: CDR1 SGHDT, CDR2 YYEEEE. The CDR3 region has the DNA TGTGCCAGCAGCGCTTACAGCAATGAGCAGTTCTTC. Its protein is CASSAYSNEQFF.

Only one count was recorded for this clone. This sequence joins TRBV6-5 and TRBJ1-4; no clear D. This CDR3 comprises 13 residues. Trimming left V 10 bases short and J 7 bases short, with 16 bases between. Germline CDR1 and CDR2: MNHEY and SVGAGI. The CDR3 here is CATRGFFVEKLFF. CDR3 nucleotide sequence: TGTGCCACCCGCGGTTTCTTTGTTGAAAAACTGTTTTTT.